The clone carrying this T cell receptor beta chain was counted once. Trimming took off 1 base at V and 6 bases at J, with 10 bases between the two ends. CDR1 and CDR2 from the germline V gene are SGHRS and YFSETQ. CDR3 length equals 13 residues. Participants were aged 18 to 89 years from approximately 25 US areas. Cohort allocation depended upon clinical history that participants reported. These data are taken from a study of blood T cell repertoires in COVID-19. Assay: immunoSEQ multiplex PCR; the TCRdb copy retains only in-frame clones and omits some. The table records over 250,000 clones, 80% to 85% of them present only once.

The chain combines TRBV5-1 with TRBJ1-1; D not certain. The TCR sequence derives from a man between 35 and 55 years old who had been exposed to COVID-19. Sequencing input: PBMCs or T cells enriched from blood (not recorded which). The CDR3 nucleotides are TGCGCCAGCAGCTTGTGGCTGGGCTCTGAAGCTTTCTTT. The encoded protein is CASSLWLGSEAFF.